This T cell receptor (beta chain) derives from a study of neurological immune-mediated disorders (dated by TCRdb to the late 2010s). The study in broad terms: Of the roughly 34 multiple sclerosis patients, approximately 31 had relapsing-remitting MS and 3 had secondary progressive MS. Using UMI-based sequencing, the study compared peripheral blood TCR-beta repertoires from patients with HTLV-I-associated myelopathy (HAM/TSP), patients with multiple sclerosis, and healthy controls. The roughly 110 TCR-beta libraries covered PBMC samples along with longitudinal samples, technical triplicates, and paired sorted CD4+ and CD8+ T-cell subsets. Of the roughly 71 subjects in the cohort, about 14 were HAM/TSP patients, some 34 were multiple sclerosis patients, and approximately 20 were healthy controls. Beyond this particular receptor, the publication reports: Across subjects, expanded clones never shared an identical CDR3 amino acid sequence, which suggests that the TCR-beta repertoires in every group were private. TCR clonal expansion was greatest in HAM/TSP patients and smallest in MS patients, who ranked below even healthy controls. No association of the MS cluster with clinical or MRI features was observed, and the need for larger cohorts was stated by the authors. Repertoires from 18 of 34 MS patients were grouped by phylogenetic analysis into a cluster of related CDR3 sequences, suggesting a possible repertoire-level signature.

This clonotype was detected ten times or more. No cognate antigen has been identified for it. No per-base quality is available; no much larger clone lies one base away. cDNA synthesis used template-switch 5'RACE with a primer carrying a 10-nucleotide random unique molecular identifier tagging each TCR transcript. Each sequencing run produced over 160 million TCR-beta sequences covering 15-18 subjects. Total RNA was extracted with the RNeasy kit. TCR-beta VDJ regions were amplified with primers for the TCR constant region and the 5'RACE anchor, using the KAPA Real-time Library Amplification kit. A first PCR added sample indexes and Illumina adaptors, after which a second PCR increased the library yield. The roughly 650 bp TCR product was size-selected on a 2% E-gel SizeSelection system after Ampure bead purification. Before pooling, library quality was checked on a Bioanalyzer, concentration was measured with Qubit, and libraries were quantified with the Kapa Library Quantification kit. Libraries were sequenced paired-end 2 x 150 bp on an Illumina HiSeq 2500. To increase sequence diversity, 25-30% phiX was spiked into each library pool. The authors' analysis ran thus. The quality-filtered reads were processed with the UMI-based MiGEC pipeline, whose error correction step removed more than 85% of the raw TCR sequences. VDJ genes were aligned to IMGT germline references, and each clonotype was defined by a unique CDR3 amino acid sequence together with V-J genes. Clonal expansion, Shannon diversity and CDR3 relatedness (CalcPairwiseDistances, ClusterSamples) were evaluated with VDJtools, and phylogenetic trees were built with CLCbio workbench. Using coefficient-of-variation modelling across technical triplicates, the study counted a clone as expanded if it had at least 8 unique UMIs. TCRdb ran its own pipeline on the public reads, namely fastp trimming at Q25 and MiXCR clone calling, and kept in-frame beta chains. For every CDR3 protein sequence, its rows merge into one entry that carries the most common genes and DNA. What appears here as the V and J calls and clone size reflects TCRdb's work, not the paper's. This sample gives nearly 60,000 distinct CDR3 sequences in total; under 3.5% of them show up just once. The ten largest clones add up to 7.1% of the sample.

For the unsorted PBMC libraries, 2 million PBMCs were stored in RNAlater at -80 degrees C until RNA extraction and were used to generate the libraries. Multiple sclerosis patients were enrolled in a US clinical protocol evaluating disease progression by magnetic resonance imaging. Peripheral blood was subjected to Ficoll-Hypaque density gradient centrifugation to isolate PBMCs, which were then cryopreserved in liquid nitrogen. Looking up the germline V gene yields CDR1 SQVTM and CDR2 ANQGSEA. From cysteine to phenylalanine, the CDR3 is 12 amino acids long. Here the CDR3 DNA is all that survives: 36 bases in frame from base 1. Relative to germline, V is 3 bases shorter and J is 2 bases shorter, with 6 bases between their ends.

This clonotype was obtained from a woman aged 55-70 years with multiple sclerosis. This receptor chain uses TRBV29-1 and TRBJ2-3; the D gene is unclear. The sequencing sample was made of PBMCs. For the CDR3, the sequence is CSVDSATDTQYF. The DNA sequence is given as TGCAGCGTTGATTCCGCCACAGATACGCAGTATTTT.